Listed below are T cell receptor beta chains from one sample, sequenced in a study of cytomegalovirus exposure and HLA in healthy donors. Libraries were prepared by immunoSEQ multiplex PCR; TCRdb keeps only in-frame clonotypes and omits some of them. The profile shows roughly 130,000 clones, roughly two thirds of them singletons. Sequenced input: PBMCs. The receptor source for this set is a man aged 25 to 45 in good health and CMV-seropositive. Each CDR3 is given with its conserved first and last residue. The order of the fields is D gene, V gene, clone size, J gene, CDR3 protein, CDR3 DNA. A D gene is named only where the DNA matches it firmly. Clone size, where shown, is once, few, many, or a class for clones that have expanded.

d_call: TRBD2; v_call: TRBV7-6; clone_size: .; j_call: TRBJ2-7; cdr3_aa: CASSLEWGGGEQYF; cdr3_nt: TGTGCCAGCAGCTTAGAATGGGGCGGGGGCGAGCAGTACTTC
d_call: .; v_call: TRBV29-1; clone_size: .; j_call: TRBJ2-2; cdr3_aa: CSSREPFTGELFF; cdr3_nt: TGCAGCTCCAGGGAACCGTTCACCGGGGAGCTGTTTTTT
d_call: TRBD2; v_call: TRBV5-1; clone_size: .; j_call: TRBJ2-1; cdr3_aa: CASGPPAGDGQFF; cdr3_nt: TGCGCCAGCGGCCCGCCAGCGGGAGATGGGCAGTTCTTC
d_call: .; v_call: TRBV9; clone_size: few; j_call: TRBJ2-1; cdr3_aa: CASSASDNEQFF; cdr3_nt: TGTGCCAGCAGCGCCTCAGACAATGAGCAGTTCTTC
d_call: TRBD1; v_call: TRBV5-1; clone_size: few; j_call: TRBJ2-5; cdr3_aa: CASSLAAGGIFQETQYF; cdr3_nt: TGCGCCAGCAGCTTGGCGGCAGGGGGAATATTCCAAGAGACCCAGTACTTC
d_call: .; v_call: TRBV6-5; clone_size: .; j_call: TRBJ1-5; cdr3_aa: CASSPDSLNRPQHF; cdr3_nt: TGTGCCAGCAGCCCTGACAGTTTAAATCGGCCCCAGCATTTT
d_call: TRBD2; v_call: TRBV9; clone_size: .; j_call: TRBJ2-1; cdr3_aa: CASSDYTSGRDNEQFF; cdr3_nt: TGTGCCAGCAGCGATTATACTAGCGGGAGGGACAATGAGCAGTTCTTC
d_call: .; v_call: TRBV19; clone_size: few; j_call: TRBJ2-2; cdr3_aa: CASSIVGGVLLGELFF; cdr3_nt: TGTGCCAGTAGTATAGTCGGGGGAGTGTTGTTAGGGGAGCTGTTTTTT
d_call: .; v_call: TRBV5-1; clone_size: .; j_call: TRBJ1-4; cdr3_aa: CASSLQGYNEKLFF; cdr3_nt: TGCGCCAGCAGCTTACAGGGTTATAATGAAAAACTGTTTTTT
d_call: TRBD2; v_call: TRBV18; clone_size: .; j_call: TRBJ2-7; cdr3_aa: CASSAGLAGDYEQYF; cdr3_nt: TGTGCCAGCTCAGCGGGACTAGCGGGAGACTACGAGCAGTACTTC
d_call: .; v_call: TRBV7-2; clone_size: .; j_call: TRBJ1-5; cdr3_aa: CASSRTREDQPQHF; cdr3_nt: TGTGCCAGCAGCCGAACCAGGGAGGATCAGCCCCAGCATTTT
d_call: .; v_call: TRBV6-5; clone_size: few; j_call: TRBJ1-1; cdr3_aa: CASIRRGAEAFF; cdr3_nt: TGTGCCAGCATCCGACGCGGGGCTGAAGCTTTCTTT
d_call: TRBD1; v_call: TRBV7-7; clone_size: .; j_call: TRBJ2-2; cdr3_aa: CASSLGSHRGAGELFF; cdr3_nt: TGTGCTAGCAGCTTAGGATCGCACAGGGGAGCCGGGGAGCTGTTTTTT
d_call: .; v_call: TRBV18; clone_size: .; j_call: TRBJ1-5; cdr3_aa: CASSRESGGASNQPQHF; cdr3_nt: TGTGCCAGCTCACGAGAATCGGGGGGTGCGAGCAATCAGCCCCAGCATTTT
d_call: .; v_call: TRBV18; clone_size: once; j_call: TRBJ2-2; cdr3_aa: CASSPDYSTGELFF; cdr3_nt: TGTGCCAGCTCACCAGACTACTCCACCGGGGAGCTGTTTTTT
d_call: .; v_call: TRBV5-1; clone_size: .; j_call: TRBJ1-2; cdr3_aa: CASSLVPVTNYGYTF; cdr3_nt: TGCGCCAGCAGCTTGGTGCCAGTAACTAACTATGGCTACACCTTC
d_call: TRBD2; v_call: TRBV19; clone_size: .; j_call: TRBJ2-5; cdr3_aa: CASSTTSGRGETQYF; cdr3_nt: TGTGCCAGTAGTACAACTAGCGGGAGAGGAGAGACCCAGTACTTC
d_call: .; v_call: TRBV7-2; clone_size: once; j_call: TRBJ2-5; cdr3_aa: CASSLLGGGQETQYF; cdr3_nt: TGTGCCAGCAGCCTCCTGGGAGGGGGGCAAGAGACCCAGTACTTC
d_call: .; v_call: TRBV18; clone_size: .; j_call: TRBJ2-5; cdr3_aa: CASSPTFGETQYF; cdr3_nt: TGTGCCAGCTCACCTACATTTGGAGAGACCCAGTACTTC
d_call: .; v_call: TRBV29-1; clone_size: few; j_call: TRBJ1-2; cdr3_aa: CSVARGGTNYGYTF; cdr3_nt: TGCAGCGTTGCTAGAGGGGGAACTAACTATGGCTACACCTTC
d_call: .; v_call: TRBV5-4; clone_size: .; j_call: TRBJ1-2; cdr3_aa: CASSTDLGDIIGANYGYTF; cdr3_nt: TGTGCCAGCAGCACGGACCTAGGGGACATTATTGGGGCTAACTATGGCTACACCTTC
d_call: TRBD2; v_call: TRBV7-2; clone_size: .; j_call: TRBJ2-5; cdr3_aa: CASGRGAGLAGVSQYF; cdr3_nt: TGTGCCAGCGGCCGGGGGGCGGGACTAGCGGGAGTGTCCCAGTACTTC
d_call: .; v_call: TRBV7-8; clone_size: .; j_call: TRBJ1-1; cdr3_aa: CASSLEWGGTEAFF; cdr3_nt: TGTGCCAGCAGCTTAGAGTGGGGGGGGACTGAAGCTTTCTTT
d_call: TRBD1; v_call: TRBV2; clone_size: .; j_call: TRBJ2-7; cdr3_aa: CASSSRQGSYEQYF; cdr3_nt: TGTGCCAGCAGTTCCCGACAGGGGAGCTACGAGCAGTACTTC
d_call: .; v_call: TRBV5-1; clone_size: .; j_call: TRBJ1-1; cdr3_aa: CASSLVWGGGTEAFF; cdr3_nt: TGCGCCAGCAGCTTGGTGTGGGGAGGAGGGACTGAAGCTTTCTTT
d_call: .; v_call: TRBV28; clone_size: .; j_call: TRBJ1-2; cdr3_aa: CASSLGARKNYGYTF; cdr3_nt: TGTGCCAGCAGTTTAGGGGCCAGGAAGAACTATGGCTACACCTTC
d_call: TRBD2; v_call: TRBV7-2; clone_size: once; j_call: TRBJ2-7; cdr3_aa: CASSWRDATSAYF; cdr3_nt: TGTGCCAGCAGCTGGCGGGACGCTACTAGCGCGTACTTC